These 22 T cell receptor beta chains were all obtained from the same sample, sequenced in a study of siplizumab effects on memory and regulatory T cells. Some clones are missing from TCRdb's copy, which holds only in-frame ones; the method was immunoSEQ multiplex PCR. The repertoire holds tens of thousands of clones, with 70% to 90% as singletons. Input material: naive CD4+ T cells sorted from blood. The source is a human donor in good health.

V usage is TRBV2 and J usage is TRBJ2-5; D not resolved. The CDR3 runs to 13 residues. Germline V gives CDR1 SNHLY, CDR2 FYNNEI. V shed 10 bases and J shed 1 base, with 13 bases lying between them. The DNA of the CDR3 is TGTGCCAACCTCCGGGCCCCCCAAGAGACCCAGTACTTC. This sequence encodes CANLRAPQETQYF.

The chain uses TRBV6-5 and TRBJ1-2; the D gene is possibly TRBD1 (6 bases). Deletions cut 6 bases from V and 4 bases from J, with 12 bases between. Germline values: CDR1 MNHEY, CDR2 SVGAGI. This CDR3 contains 13 residues. CDR3: CASSLQGPYGYTF. CDR3 sequence (DNA): TGTGCCAGCAGCCTACAGGGTCCCTATGGCTACACCTTC.

This sequence joins TRBV29-1 and TRBJ2-1; TRBD2 matches 9 bases. J lost 4 bases, V lost 4 bases, and 5 bases had no gene match. The CDR3 runs to 14 residues. Germline V gives CDR1 SQVTM, CDR2 ANQGSEA. The CDR3 DNA is TGCAGCGTTGGCCCTAGCGGGGCGTACAATGAGCAGTTCTTC. Amino acid sequence: CSVGPSGAYNEQFF.

The chain carries TRBV10-2 and TRBJ2-7; D is possibly TRBD2 (6 bases). V was pared by 4 bases and J by 2 bases, with 12 bases between. This CDR3 has 14 amino acids. Germline assignment: CDR1 WSHSY and CDR2 SAAADI. Written as DNA, the CDR3 is TGCGCCAGCAGTGGTGAATGGGGGGCCTACGAGCAGTACTTC. Its protein product is CASSGEWGAYEQYF.

This clone occurred a few times. The gene calls are TRBV6-5 and TRBJ2-7, with a weak D call TRBD2 (5 bases). CDR3 length: 12 amino acids. The germline V gene encodes CDR1 MNHEY and CDR2 SVGAGI. V shed 3 bases and J shed 6 bases, with 9 bases lying between them. The CDR3 bases are TGTGCCAGCAGTTATCGAGGGAGCGAGCAGTACTTC. The encoded protein is CASSYRGSEQYF.

In nucleotides, the CDR3 is TGTGCCAGCAGAACCCGGGGCTCCACAGATACGCAGTATTTT. Amino acids: CASRTRGSTDTQYF. This rearrangement joins TRBV7-2 to TRBJ2-3; the D call may be TRBD1 or TRBD2 (5 bases each). V was clipped by 6 bases and J by 2 bases, with 12 bases between them. Germline V gene sequence: CDR1 SGHTA, CDR2 FQGNSA. The CDR3 contains 14 residues.

The rearrangement joins TRBV6-6 to TRBJ1-1; perhaps TRBD1 as D (6 bases). The V gene lost 2 bases and the J gene lost 5 bases, with 18 bases spanning the gap. Germline CDR1 reads MNHNY; CDR2 reads SVGAGI (reference sequence). There are 16 residues in the CDR3. This CDR3 reads CASSYPPGGRNTEAFF. CDR3 bases: TGTGCCAGCAGTTACCCGCCGGGGGGGCGGAATACTGAAGCTTTCTTT.

This clone was seen just once. This chain uses TRBV6-5 with TRBJ2-1; perhaps D is TRBD1 or TRBD2 (5 bases each). Germline loops: CDR1 MNHEY, CDR2 SVGAGI. This CDR3 has 15 residues. Trimming removed 10 bases at V and 9 bases at J, with 25 bases between. The CDR3, as DNA: TGTGCCACCTCCCGGCAGGCGGACATACGGGGTGAGCAGTTCTTC. This codes for CATSRQADIRGEQFF.

The rearrangement links TRBV7-8 to TRBJ2-7; 8 bases fit TRBD1. J gave up 4 bases and V 6 bases, and 11 bases lay outside the gene matches. This CDR3 has 15 residues. The germline V gene has CDR1 SGHVS and CDR2 FQNEAQ. In DNA, the CDR3 is TGTGCCAGCAGACCCACGACAGGGGCTCTATACGAGCAGTACTTC. It specifies CASRPTTGALYEQYF.

The chain combines TRBV4-1 with TRBJ2-7; 7 bases line up with TRBD2. Losses at the gene ends were 1 base for V and 3 bases for J; bases not matched to a gene: 3. The CDR3 is 14 amino acids. Germline CDR1 reads MGHRA; CDR2 reads YSYEKL. CDR3 sequence (DNA): TGCGCCAGCAGCCAAGGACTAGCAGGCTACGAGCAGTACTTC. Protein sequence: CASSQGLAGYEQYF.

V is TRBV6-1 and J is TRBJ2-5; D unresolved. Germline CDR1 and CDR2: MNHNS and SASEGT. V dropped 6 bases and J dropped 5 bases, with 16 bases sitting between them. CDR3 length: 14 residues. The CDR3 is CASRAVTSSETQYF. CDR3 DNA sequence: TGTGCCAGCAGGGCCGTGACAAGTTCTGAGACCCAGTACTTC.

The V and J genes are TRBV7-2 and TRBJ1-2; a weak D match, TRBD1 (6 bases). This CDR3 region has 16 residues. V was clipped by 2 bases and J by 7 bases, with 20 bases between them. Germline V gene lookup returns CDR1 SGHTA and CDR2 FQGNSA. CDR3 sequence: CASSLSGGGRLGGYTF. The CDR3 bases are TGTGCCAGCAGCTTATCGGGAGGGGGTAGATTAGGTGGCTACACCTTC.

V and J are TRBV6-5 and TRBJ1-2; the D is unclear. The V gene lost 0 bases and the J gene lost 4 bases, with 9 bases spanning the gap. From germline, CDR1 is MNHEY and CDR2 SVGAGI. The CDR3 covers 14 residues. The CDR3 DNA reads TGTGCCAGCAGTTACTCTCCGGTTCTCTATGGCTACACCTTC. Translated, it gives CASSYSPVLYGYTF.

The CDR3 region is CAISESGDRGRKGIKAFF. The CDR3 DNA sequence: TGTGCCATCAGTGAGTCCGGGGACAGGGGGCGTAAAGGAATAAAAGCTTTCTTT. The V gene is TRBV10-3, the J gene TRBJ1-1; 12 bases map to TRBD1. With V trimmed by 0 bases and J by 9 bases, 14 bases remained unmatched. Per the germline V gene, CDR1 is ENHRY and CDR2 is SYGVKD. There are 18 residues in the CDR3.

The CDR3 DNA is TGTGCCAGTAGTGACCCCTACAGTACCTACGAGCAGTACTTC. Protein: CASSDPYSTYEQYF. The V and J genes are TRBV19 and TRBJ2-7; D gene unclear. Trimming pared 5 bases from V and 2 bases from J, leaving 13 bases between. Germline assignment: CDR1 LNHDA and CDR2 SQIVND (reference sequence). The CDR3 is 14 amino acids.

The V call is TRBV6-1, the J call TRBJ2-6; D gene ambiguous. In germline, CDR1 is MNHNS, CDR2 SASEGT. Trimming took 5 bases from V and 4 from J, leaving 12 bases between them. This CDR3 comprises 15 residues. The CDR3 spells CASSLSSAGANVLTF. CDR3 DNA sequence: TGTGCCAGCAGTCTTTCGTCCGCCGGGGCCAACGTCCTGACTTTC.

The chain uses TRBV25-1 and TRBJ1-2; 7 bases agree with TRBD1. The junction had 12 bases not matched to a gene; V was cut back by 4 bases and J by 7 bases. This CDR3 is 15 amino acids long. CDR1 is MGHDK, CDR2 SYGVNS, per germline. CDR3 amino acids: CASSVAGTELIGYTF. The CDR3 DNA follows: TGTGCCAGCAGTGTCGCTGGGACAGAGTTGATTGGCTACACCTTC.

This sequence joins TRBV27 and TRBJ1-6; D is unresolved. CDR3 length: 15 residues. With 4 bases removed from V and 10 bases from J, the gap between germline ends came to 17 bases. CDR1 and CDR2 (germline): MNHEY, SMNVEV (reference sequence). The CDR3 DNA follows: TGTGCCAGCAGTTATGGACGTCCCGCCTTATCACCCCTCCACTTT. Translating gives CASSYGRPALSPLHF.

This chain uses TRBV5-4 with TRBJ2-5; 8 nucleotides agree with TRBD2. The CDR3 sequence is 15 residues long. Germline V gene lookup returns CDR1 SGHNT and CDR2 YYREEE (reference sequence). J was trimmed by 0 bases and V by 0 bases; bases with no gene match: 1. The CDR3 bases are TGTGCCAGCAGCTTGGCGGGAGGGTACCAAGAGACCCAGTACTTC. Encoded protein: CASSLAGGYQETQYF.

This clone was observed a handful of times. This chain uses TRBV10-3 with TRBJ1-2; no firm D call. From germline, CDR1 is ENHRY and CDR2 SYGVKD. The ends were cut back, 8 bases at V and 8 bases at J, with 9 bases in the middle. This CDR3 has 10 residues. CDR3 residues: CAIGSVGYTF. DNA of the CDR3: TGTGCCATCGGTTCCGTAGGCTACACCTTC.

This chain links TRBV27 with TRBJ2-6, with 7 bases fitting TRBD1. Germline CDR1 reads MNHEY; CDR2 reads SMNVEV (reference sequence). The CDR3 totals 14 residues. Unmatched junction bases numbered 3, after V lost 6 bases and J lost 4 bases. For the CDR3, the DNA is TGTGCCAGCAGGACAGGGCCCGGGGCCAACGTCCTGACTTTC. This gives the protein CASRTGPGANVLTF.

The chain carries TRBV18 and TRBJ2-5; D is possibly TRBD1 or TRBD2 (5 bases each). With 0 bases removed from V and 1 base from J, the gap between germline ends came to 6 bases. Germline-derived CDR1 and CDR2 are KGHSH and LQKENI. The CDR3 spans 14 residues. DNA of the CDR3: TGTGCCAGCTCACCACCGGGGACCCAAGAGACCCAGTACTTC. Residues: CASSPPGTQETQYF. Full variable domain (missing parts from reference TRBV18 and TRBJ2-5): NAGVMQNPRHLVRRRGQEARLRCSPMKGHSHVYWYRQLPEEGLKFMVYLQKENIIDESGMPKERFSAEFPKEGPSILRIQQVVRGDSAAYFCASSPPGTQETQYFGPGTRLLVL.